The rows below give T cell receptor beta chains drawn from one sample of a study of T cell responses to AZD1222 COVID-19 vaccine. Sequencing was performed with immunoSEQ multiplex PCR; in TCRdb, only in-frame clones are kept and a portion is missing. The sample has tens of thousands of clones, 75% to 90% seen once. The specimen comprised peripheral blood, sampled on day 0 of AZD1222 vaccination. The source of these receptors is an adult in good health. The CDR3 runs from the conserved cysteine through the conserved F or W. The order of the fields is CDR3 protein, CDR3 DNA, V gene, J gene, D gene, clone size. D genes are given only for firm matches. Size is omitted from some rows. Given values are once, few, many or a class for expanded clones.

CDR3: CASSPRDTGYYSNQPQHF
DNA: TGTGCCAGCAGTCCCCGGGACACCGGCTACTATAGCAATCAGCCCCAGCATTTT
V: TRBV27
J: TRBJ1-5
D: .
size: .

CDR3: CASSPLGQGMSYTF
DNA: TGTGCCAGCAGCCCCTTAGGACAGGGGATGAGCTACACCTTC
V: TRBV3-1/TRBV3-2
J: TRBJ1-2
D: TRBD1
size: .

CDR3: CASSLSPAGRGYGYTF
DNA: TGTGCCAGCAGTTTATCCCCCGCAGGGAGGGGCTATGGCTACACCTTC
V: TRBV27
J: TRBJ1-2
D: .
size: .

CDR3: CASSVGTAARQLFF
DNA: TGTGCCAGCAGCGTCGGGACTGCGGCCCGTCAACTGTTTTTT
V: TRBV9
J: TRBJ1-4
D: .
size: once

CDR3: CAWSVQHTIYF
DNA: TGTGCCTGGAGTGTACAACACACCATATATTTT
V: TRBV30
J: TRBJ1-3
D: .
size: .

CDR3: CASSFHTETQYF
DNA: TGTGCCAGCAGCTTCCACACAGAGACCCAGTACTTC
V: TRBV5-6
J: TRBJ2-5
D: .
size: .

CDR3: CAISQQGVGNTEAFF
DNA: TGTGCCATCAGTCAACAGGGGGTTGGGAACACTGAAGCTTTCTTT
V: TRBV10-3
J: TRBJ1-1
D: TRBD1
size: .

CDR3: CASSWTGSGANVLTF
DNA: TGTGCCAGCAGCTGGACAGGGTCCGGGGCCAACGTCCTGACTTTC
V: TRBV5-5
J: TRBJ2-6
D: TRBD1
size: .

CDR3: CASSNDYEQYF
DNA: TGTGCCAGCAGTAACGATTACGAGCAGTACTTC
V: TRBV25-1
J: TRBJ2-7
D: .
size: .

CDR3: CAISVSLNTEAFF
DNA: TGTGCCATCAGTGTTAGTTTGAACACTGAAGCTTTCTTT
V: TRBV10-3
J: TRBJ1-1
D: .
size: .

CDR3: CASSSNPGTSNEQFF
DNA: TGCGCCAGCAGCTCGAACCCGGGGACTTCCAATGAGCAGTTCTTC
V: TRBV5-1
J: TRBJ2-1
D: .
size: .

CDR3: CASSDHLAGTNTGELFF
DNA: TGTGCCAGCAGTGACCACCTAGCGGGAACTAACACCGGGGAGCTGTTTTTT
V: TRBV6-4
J: TRBJ2-2
D: TRBD2
size: .

CDR3: CSVESRAPNTEAFF
DNA: TGCAGCGTTGAGTCTCGGGCCCCGAACACTGAAGCTTTCTTT
V: TRBV29-1
J: TRBJ1-1
D: .
size: .

CDR3: CASSLKQGDYGYTF
DNA: TGTGCCAGCAGCTTAAAGCAGGGCGACTATGGCTACACCTTC
V: TRBV7-2
J: TRBJ1-2
D: .
size: .

CDR3: CATSREPSAGVGTEAFF
DNA: TGTGCCACCAGCAGAGAGCCGTCGGCGGGGGTAGGAACTGAAGCTTTCTTT
V: TRBV15
J: TRBJ1-1
D: .
size: .

CDR3: CASSSWGRGEQFF
DNA: TGTGCCAGCAGCTCATGGGGCAGGGGTGAGCAGTTCTTC
V: TRBV7-3
J: TRBJ2-1
D: .
size: .

CDR3: CASSLWDSPLHF
DNA: TGTGCCAGCAGCTTATGGGATTCACCCCTCCACTTT
V: TRBV11-2
J: TRBJ1-6
D: .
size: .

CDR3: CAWSKGSDSWNEKLFF
DNA: TGTGCCTGGAGTAAGGGGAGTGACAGCTGGAATGAAAAACTGTTTTTT
V: TRBV30
J: TRBJ1-4
D: .
size: .

CDR3: CASSGWLLDTQYF
DNA: TGTGCCAGCTCAGGGTGGCTACTAGATACGCAGTATTTT
V: TRBV6-5
J: TRBJ2-3
D: .
size: .

CDR3: CASSLEETTADTQYF
DNA: TGTGCCAGCAGCTTGGAGGAGACCACAGCAGATACGCAGTATTTT
V: TRBV5-4
J: TRBJ2-3
D: .
size: few

CDR3: CASTTGFSGANVLTF
DNA: TGTGCCAGCACCACGGGATTCTCTGGGGCCAACGTCCTGACTTTC
V: TRBV7-9
J: TRBJ2-6
D: .
size: .

CDR3: CASSSRVTGEGGEQFF
DNA: TGTGCCAGCAGCTCCCGGGTGACTGGGGAGGGGGGTGAGCAGTTCTTC
V: TRBV11-2
J: TRBJ2-1
D: .
size: .

CDR3: CASTSSVPGQGGSPLHF
DNA: TGCGCCAGCACCTCGAGCGTCCCCGGACAGGGAGGATCACCCCTCCACTTT
V: TRBV10-2
J: TRBJ1-6
D: TRBD1
size: .

CDR3: CASSLTSDLLYF
DNA: TGTGCCAGCAGTTTAACCTCCGATCTTCTGTACTTC
V: TRBV12-3/TRBV12-4
J: TRBJ2-7
D: .
size: .

CDR3: CATSKGFPHEQYF
DNA: TGCGCCACCTCGAAGGGGTTCCCCCACGAGCAGTACTTC
V: TRBV10-2
J: TRBJ2-7
D: .
size: .

CDR3: CAISESGGVAAAFF
DNA: TGTGCCATCAGTGAGTCGGGGGGCGTAGCGGCAGCTTTCTTT
V: TRBV10-3
J: TRBJ1-1
D: .
size: .

CDR3: CASSHDIAALLGTQYF
DNA: TGTGCCAGCAGCCATGATATAGCGGCCCTTCTAGGTACGCAGTATTTT
V: TRBV3-1/TRBV3-2
J: TRBJ2-3
D: .
size: .

CDR3: CASSKQGGNTEAFF
DNA: TGTGCCAGCAGTAAGCAGGGGGGAAACACTGAAGCTTTCTTT
V: TRBV27
J: TRBJ1-1
D: TRBD1
size: .

CDR3: CSASSPGSGNTIYF
DNA: TGCAGTGCTAGTAGTCCCGGCTCTGGAAACACCATATATTTT
V: TRBV20-1
J: TRBJ1-3
D: .
size: .

CDR3: CASSPDRGTNTEAFF
DNA: TGCGCCAGCAGCCCGGACAGGGGGACAAACACTGAAGCTTTCTTT
V: TRBV5-1
J: TRBJ1-1
D: TRBD1
size: .

CDR3: CASSTPVLGGYTF
DNA: TGTGCCAGCAGCACCCCGGTCTTAGGGGGCTACACCTTC
V: TRBV7-9
J: TRBJ1-2
D: .
size: .

CDR3: CASSEQGGQPQHF
DNA: TGTGCCAGCAGTGAACAGGGGGGTCAGCCCCAGCATTTT
V: TRBV6-4
J: TRBJ1-5
D: TRBD1
size: .

CDR3: CASSHLRDSTDTQYF
DNA: TGCGCCAGCAGCCATCTCCGGGACAGCACAGATACGCAGTATTTT
V: TRBV4-3
J: TRBJ2-3
D: .
size: .

CDR3: CSASPGTGDYGYTF
DNA: TGCAGTGCTAGTCCCGGGACAGGGGACTATGGCTACACCTTC
V: TRBV20-1
J: TRBJ1-2
D: TRBD1
size: .

CDR3: CASSYSTWSYEQYF
DNA: TGTGCCAGCAGTTACTCAACGTGGAGCTACGAGCAGTACTTC
V: TRBV6-2/TRBV6-3
J: TRBJ2-7
D: .
size: .

CDR3: CASSQEGRDGYTF
DNA: TGTGCCAGCAGCCAAGAGGGTAGGGATGGCTACACCTTC
V: TRBV3-1/TRBV3-2
J: TRBJ1-2
D: .
size: .

CDR3: CASRPGWGGGLNEKLFF
DNA: TGTGCCAGCCGTCCGGGTTGGGGTGGGGGCCTTAATGAAAAACTGTTTTTT
V: TRBV6-6
J: TRBJ1-4
D: .
size: .

CDR3: CATKTGTGVQQPQHF
DNA: TGTGCCACTAAAACCGGGACAGGGGTTCAACAGCCCCAGCATTTT
V: TRBV15
J: TRBJ1-5
D: TRBD1
size: .

CDR3: CAIRPGQGDYGYTF
DNA: TGTGCCATCAGACCGGGACAGGGGGACTATGGCTACACCTTC
V: TRBV10-3
J: TRBJ1-2
D: TRBD1
size: .

CDR3: CASSRGLSGRYSSYNEQFF
DNA: TGTGCCAGTAGTAGGGGACTAAGCGGGAGGTATAGCTCCTACAATGAGCAGTTCTTC
V: TRBV19
J: TRBJ2-1
D: TRBD2
size: .

CDR3: CASPATGGTEAFF
DNA: TGTGCCAGTCCTGCGACAGGGGGCACTGAAGCTTTCTTT
V: TRBV19
J: TRBJ1-1
D: TRBD1
size: .

CDR3: CSAGGSREAFF
DNA: TGCAGTGCCGGAGGCTCCCGGGAAGCTTTCTTT
V: TRBV20-1
J: TRBJ1-1
D: .
size: .